This TCR beta chain was recorded in a study of blood T cell repertoires in COVID-19. Study in general: PBMCs, B-cell-depleted T cells, or T cells were the source of the cDNA or gDNA that made up the material.

Original analysis: For nucleated cells, counts were estimated from reference gene primer amplification. Only in-frame clones appear in the TCRdb table, and some are missing; sequencing was by immunoSEQ multiplex PCR. V and J calls and clone size are copied from that table; D and trimming were computed from the DNA. The repertoire has over 120,000 clones, approximately 91% of them found once; the top ten carry 1.8%. The clonotype was recovered from a man in his 70s with acute or convalescent COVID-19. The sequenced material came from peripheral blood.

CDR3 region: CASSWGNIAGLPNTGELFF. DNA for the CDR3: TGTGCCAGCAGCTGGGGAAACATAGCGGGGCTCCCGAACACCGGGGAGCTGTTTTTT. The chain combines TRBV7-9 with TRBJ2-2; 8 nucleotides line up with TRBD2. With V trimmed by 4 bases and J by 0 bases, 13 bases remained unmatched. In germline, CDR1 is SEHNR, CDR2 FQNEAQ (reference sequence). The CDR3 is 19 residues long.